The following is a T cell receptor beta chain sequence with its context. What it binds is unknown. The record originates from a study of identical twins. Study results and limitations: Part of the zero-insertion signal could reflect confounding by invariant MAIT and iNKT cells.

TCRdb recomputed calls from the 5' RACE reads with MiXCR, one row per CDR3 protein. The data show hundreds of thousands of distinct CDR3 sequences, with about 14% seen just once and around 8.9% held by the top ten. The length of the CDR3 is 12 residues. The germline gives CDR1 SGHRS, CDR2 YFSETQ. The trim removed 2 bases at V and 9 bases at J, leaving 2 bases unmatched. Healthy Caucasian individuals made up all the donors. The sample comprised memory (CD45RO+) T cells sorted from blood. The sequence came from a woman aged 18-29 years in good health. V gene TRBV5-1 combines with J gene TRBJ2-1; 7 bases agree with TRBD1. CDR3 sequence reads: CASSLQGSEQFF. The CDR3, as DNA: TGCGCCAGCAGCTTACAGGGGTCTGAGCAGTTCTTC.